The sequence of this TCR beta chain was determined in a study of shared clonotypes between healthy human individuals. Trimming cost V 0 bases and J 1 base; bases outside gene matches: 3. Germline V gene lookup returns CDR1 SGDLS and CDR2 YYNGEE. The CDR3 runs to 15 residues. This clone occurred a few times. The antigen is unknown. Study outcomes and limitations: Sequencing of the sorted subsets was shown by rarefaction to be incomplete despite large depth.

Positive CCR7 selection of CD45RO-negative cells yielded the naive CD8 cells, and terminally differentiated effector memory CD45RA+ cells were excluded. All of the donors resided in Nashville, Tennessee, and each was a Caucasian adult. The method was immunoSEQ multiplex PCR; TCRdb's version includes in-frame clones alone and lacks a portion of them. The repertoire holds millions of clones, about 95% seen once, with approximately 1.2% in the top ten. The source material was naive CD8+ T cells sorted from blood. The rearrangement joins TRBV9 to TRBJ1-1, with 7 bases lining up with TRBD1. This clonotype was sampled from a man aged 18-30 years in good health. Written as DNA, the CDR3 is TGTGCCAGCAGCGTAGAGGGGGCATGGAACACTGAAGCTTTCTTT. Amino acids: CASSVEGAWNTEAFF. The variable domain in full, with the rest retrieved from reference TRBV9 and TRBJ1-1, is DSGVTQTPKHLITATGQRVTLRCSPRSGDLSVYWYQQSLDQGLQFLIQYYNGEERAKGNILERFSAQQFPDLHSELNLSSLELGDSALYFCASSVEGAWNTEAFFGQGTRLTVV.